The 3 T cell receptor beta chains reported below all come from one sample, sequenced in a study of regulatory T cells in long-lasting Graves disease. Time point reported: persistent/refractory GD, antithyroid drugs over 5 years with positive TRAb. RNA from PBMCs was the source of the TCR library. CDR3 regions were amplified by Arm-PCR using iRepertoire HTBI primers to build TCR beta libraries. TCRdb itself ran the multiplex PCR reads through MiXCR, one entry per CDR3 protein. The data show around 510,000 distinct CDR3 sequences, less than 25% seen once. The starting material was peripheral blood mononuclear cells (PBMCs), obtained when the disease was refractory, from a patient treated with antithyroid drugs. The receptor source for this set is a female donor with Graves disease.

This rearrangement joins TRBV7-9 to TRBJ2-7; 8 bases line up with TRBD2. This CDR3 is 14 amino acids long. Trimming at V came to 3 bases and at J to 4 bases, leaving 5 bases not matched to a gene. Germline assignment: CDR1 SEHNR and CDR2 FQNEAQ (reference sequence). CDR3 residues: CASSFTGGLYEQYF. As DNA, the CDR3 is TGTGCCAGCAGCTTTACGGGAGGGTTATACGAGCAGTACTTC.

V is TRBV6-1 and J is TRBJ1-5, with TRBD1 matching 8 bases. The CDR3 has 15 residues. V lost 6 bases to trimming and J lost 2 bases; unmatched junction nucleotides: 6. Germline CDR1 and CDR2: MNHNS and SASEGT. The CDR3 region is CASSRTGKGNQPQHF. The CDR3 DNA is TGTGCCAGCAGCCGGACAGGGAAAGGCAATCAGCCCCAGCATTTT.

The chain is built from TRBV29-1 and TRBJ2-7; unclear D gene. Between the trimmed V and J ends, which lost 4 bases and 3 bases, there was a span of 13 bases. The CDR3 is 13 residues long. From germline, CDR1 is SQVTM and CDR2 ANQGSEA. The CDR3 protein is CSVVWAADYEQYF. Here the CDR3 DNA reads TGCAGCGTTGTATGGGCGGCAGACTACGAGCAGTACTTC.